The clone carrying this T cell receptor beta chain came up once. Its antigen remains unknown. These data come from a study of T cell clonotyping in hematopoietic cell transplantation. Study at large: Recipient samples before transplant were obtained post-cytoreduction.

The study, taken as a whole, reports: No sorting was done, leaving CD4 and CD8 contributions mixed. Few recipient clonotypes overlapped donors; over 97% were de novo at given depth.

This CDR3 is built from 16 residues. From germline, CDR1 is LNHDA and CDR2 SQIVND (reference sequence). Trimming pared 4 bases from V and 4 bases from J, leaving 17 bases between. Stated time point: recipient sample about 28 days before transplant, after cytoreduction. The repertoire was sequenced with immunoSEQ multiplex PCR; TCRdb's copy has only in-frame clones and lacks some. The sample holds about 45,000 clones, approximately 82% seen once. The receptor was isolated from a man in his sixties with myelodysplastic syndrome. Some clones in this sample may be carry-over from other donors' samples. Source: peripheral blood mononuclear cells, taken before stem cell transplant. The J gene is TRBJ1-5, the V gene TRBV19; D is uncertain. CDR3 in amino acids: CASSTLGRQRNQPQHF. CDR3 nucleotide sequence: TGTGCCAGTAGTACTTTGGGGAGGCAGAGGAATCAGCCCCAGCATTTT.